The 7 T cell receptor beta chains below were found in one sample sequenced in a study of memory CD4+ T cells and cytomegalovirus serostatus. Single viable CD3+CD4+CD8-CD45RO+ cells were sorted as the memory CD4+ T cells. Sequencing was performed with immunoSEQ multiplex PCR; in TCRdb, only in-frame clones are kept and a portion is missing. The sample includes tens of thousands of clones, around four fifths of them seen just once. The sequencing sample was made of memory CD4+ T cells from blood. These receptors were taken from an adult in good health and CMV-seronegative.

This chain joins TRBV27 and TRBJ2-2, with a weak D call TRBD2 (5 bases). V was pared by 5 bases and J by 6 bases, with 13 bases between. Germline-derived CDR1 and CDR2 are MNHEY and SMNVEV (reference sequence). This CDR3 has 14 residues. The CDR3 nucleotides are TGTGCCAGCAGTCCGCCCCCGAGGGCCGGGGAGCTGTTTTTT. This sequence encodes CASSPPPRAGELFF.

The chain links TRBV19 to TRBJ2-1; D uncertain. Between the trimmed V and J ends, which lost 3 bases and 7 bases, there was a span of 16 bases. CDR1 and CDR2 from the germline V gene are LNHDA and SQIVND (reference sequence). The CDR3 sequence is 15 residues long. CDR3 sequence (DNA): TGTGCCAGTAGTATGGCCCGGGCGGTCCGGAATGAGCAGTTCTTC. This encodes CASSMARAVRNEQFF.

This chain connects TRBV5-1 to TRBJ2-1, with no clear D. The CDR3 has 14 residues. Germline assignment: CDR1 SGHRS and CDR2 YFSETQ. V was shortened by 0 bases and J by 8 bases, with 12 bases between the two germline ends. The CDR3 region has the DNA TGCGCCAGCAGCTTGGTGTCCGGTAGCCATGAGCAGTTCTTC. Translating it yields CASSLVSGSHEQFF.

V and J are TRBV5-1 and TRBJ2-1, with D perhaps matching TRBD2 (6 bases). The germline CDR1 and CDR2 sequences are SGHRS and YFSETQ. The CDR3 consists of 14 residues. V was pared by 4 bases and J by 7 bases, with 15 bases between. The CDR3 is CASSGLGTLNEQFF. The DNA of the CDR3 is TGCGCCAGCAGCGGATTAGGGACTTTAAATGAGCAGTTCTTC.

The chain employs TRBV7-6 and TRBJ1-6; 7 positions agree with TRBD1. J was trimmed by 8 bases and V by 5 bases; bases with no gene match: 9. CDR1 is SGHVS and CDR2 is FNYEAQ in the germline V gene. The CDR3 is made up of 15 amino acids. CDR3: CASSARQGGDSPLHF. For the CDR3, the DNA is TGTGCCAGCAGCGCCCGCCAGGGGGGGGATTCACCCCTCCACTTT.

The gene calls are TRBV28 and TRBJ2-1; the match to TRBD2 covers 13 bases. This CDR3 contains 16 residues. V gave up 5 bases and J gave up 5 bases; unmatched junction bases: 6. Germline lookup yields CDR1 MDHEN and CDR2 SYDVKM. CDR3 amino acids: CASSGVGLAGNNEQFF. In DNA form, the CDR3 reads TGTGCCAGCAGTGGCGTGGGACTAGCGGGAAACAATGAGCAGTTCTTC.

This clone was detected a few times. The chain recombines TRBV7-8 with TRBJ1-5; D might be TRBD1 (5 bases). Germline V gene lookup returns CDR1 SGHVS and CDR2 FQNEAQ. The CDR3 extends over 13 amino acids. Between the trimmed V and J ends, which lost 4 bases and 9 bases, there was a span of 13 bases. Written as DNA, the CDR3 is TGTGCCAGCAGCTCCGGGGGGACCCGGCCCCAGCATTTT. Protein: CASSSGGTRPQHF.